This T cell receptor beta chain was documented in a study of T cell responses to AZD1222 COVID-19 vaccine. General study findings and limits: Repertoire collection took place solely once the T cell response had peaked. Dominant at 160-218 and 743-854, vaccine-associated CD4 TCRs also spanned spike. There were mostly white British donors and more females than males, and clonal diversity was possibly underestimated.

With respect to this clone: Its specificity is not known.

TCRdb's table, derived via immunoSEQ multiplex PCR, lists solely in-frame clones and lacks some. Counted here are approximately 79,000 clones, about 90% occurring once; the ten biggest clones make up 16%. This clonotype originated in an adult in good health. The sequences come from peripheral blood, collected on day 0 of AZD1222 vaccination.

The chain's CDR3 is CASSEGGTVAYEQYF. The CDR3 nucleotides are TGTGCCAGCAGCGAGGGAGGGACAGTAGCCTACGAGCAGTACTTC. This sequence joins TRBV5-5 and TRBJ2-7, with D perhaps matching TRBD1 or TRBD2 (7 bases each). CDR1 and CDR2 (germline): SGHKS, YYEKEE (reference sequence). Trimming took off 4 bases at V and 2 bases at J, with 16 bases between the two ends. The CDR3 is 15 amino acids.